The T cell receptor beta chain described here comes from a study of Ad26.COV2.S vaccination and SARS-CoV-2 variants. Overall study context: Intramuscular Ad26.COV2.S at 5x10^10 or 1x10^11 viral particles.

Clones were sequenced by immunoSEQ multiplex PCR, and TCRdb holds only the in-frame ones, with some missing. The sample lists more than 300,000 clones; over 80% were seen once. A note on this clone: Antigen unknown.

The CDR3 has 12 amino acids. Looked up from germline, CDR1 is MNHEY and CDR2 is SVGAGI. Trimming removed 6 bases from V and 7 bases from J; junction bases left unmatched: 6. The sample's treatment: roughly 18 received Ad26.COV2.S at low or high dose, single or two shots; 5 received placebo; per-sample allocation not given. Specimen acquisition occurred on day 63 following the initial vaccine or placebo injection. Points from the study as a whole: Substantial breadth in spike-specific CD8+ and CD4+ T cell responses was reportedly seen after vaccination.

V usage is TRBV6-5 and J usage is TRBJ2-7; 7 bases line up with TRBD1. The sequencing here drew on peripheral blood, taken in a trial of Ad26.COV2.S vaccine versus placebo. This receptor was identified in a person between 18 and 60 years old who received the Ad26.COV2.S COVID-19 vaccine or a placebo. CDR3 amino acids: CASSPDRREQYF. The CDR3, as DNA: TGTGCCAGCAGCCCGGACAGGCGGGAGCAGTACTTC.